The 16 T cell receptor beta chains below all came from one sample that was sequenced in a study of T-cell reconstitution after alpha-beta-depleted transplantation in children (dated by TCRdb to between 2015 and 2016). The library was made by PCR. Reads for this sample came from an Illumina HiSeq 2500. To normalize quantification of the TCRbeta repertoire, the TCR libraries were built with molecular barcoding that relied on unique molecular identifiers. TCRdb's own reprocessing of the public reads used fastp at Q25 and MiXCR and kept productive beta chains. Rows with one shared CDR3 protein collapse into an entry with the most common genes and DNA. Here the sample has roughly 500,000 distinct CDR3 sequences; around a third occur a single time. The ten largest clonotypes hold approximately 2.3% of the sample. Specimen: PBMCs from the stem cell graft donor, collected from the stem cell graft. These receptor sequences come from a human donor who donated a stem cell graft to a child with aplastic anemia.

In its sample, this clonotype was seen many times. J is TRBJ1-1 and V is TRBV18, with D possibly matching TRBD1 (5 bases). This CDR3 spans 15 amino acids. The germline V gene encodes CDR1 KGHSH and CDR2 LQKENI. The V end lost 6 bases, the J end lost 8 bases, and 22 bases lay between the germline ends. CDR3 sequence reads: CASSFGRGLDGEAFF. CDR3 sequence (DNA): TGTGCCAGCTCCTTCGGACGGGGCCTTGATGGGGAAGCTTTCTTT. The variable domain in full, completed from reference TRBV18 and TRBJ1-1, reads NAGVMQNPRHLVRRRGQEARLRCSPMKGHSHVYWYRQLPEEGLKFMVYLQKENIIDESGMPKERFSAEFPKEGPSILRIQQVVRGDSAAYFCASSFGRGLDGEAFFGQGTRLTVV.

This clonotype was seen a handful of times. The V and J genes are TRBV29-1 and TRBJ1-2; D perhaps matches TRBD1 (5 bases). Trimming left V 4 bases short and J 8 bases short, with 14 bases between. Germline CDR1 and CDR2: SQVTM and ANQGSEA. The CDR3 sequence is 12 residues long. DNA of the CDR3: TGCAGCGTTGGTCAGTTGGGGCTCGGCTACACCTTC. It specifies CSVGQLGLGYTF.

This clonotype was seen a few times. The gene calls are TRBV5-5 and TRBJ2-3, with 11 positions matching TRBD2. There are 17 residues in the CDR3. Germline lookup yields CDR1 SGHKS and CDR2 YYEKEE (reference sequence). Trimming removed 5 bases from V and 2 bases from J; junction bases left unmatched: 10. CDR3 residues: CASRLEVAGGITDTQYF. The CDR3 DNA follows: TGTGCCAGCAGACTGGAGGTAGCGGGAGGGATCACAGATACGCAGTATTTT. Drawing the rest from reference TRBV5-5 and TRBJ2-3, the complete variable domain is DAGVTQSPTHLIKTRGQQVTLRCSPISGHKSVSWYQQVLGQGPQFIFQYYEKEERGRGNFPDRFSARQFPNYSSELNVNALLLGDSALYLCASRLEVAGGITDTQYFGPGTRLTVL.

The V and J genes are TRBV7-3 and TRBJ2-1; D ambiguous. The CDR3 runs to 13 residues. V was trimmed by 4 bases and J by 9 bases, leaving 13 bases between them. Germline CDR1 SGHTA, CDR2 FQGTGA. CDR3 coding DNA: TGTGCCAGCAGCTCCACCCTAAAAAGTGAGCAGTTCTTC. Translation: CASSSTLKSEQFF.

This clonotype was seen a handful of times. V usage is TRBV12-3 or TRBV12-4 and J usage is TRBJ1-5; D gene unclear. The CDR3 is made up of 16 amino acids. Trimming shortened V by 3 bases and J by 3 bases, and 15 bases separated the two germline ends. The CDR3 sequence is CASSFAWGVNNQPQHF. The CDR3, as DNA: TGTGCCAGCAGTTTCGCATGGGGAGTAAACAATCAGCCCCAGCATTTT.

This rearrangement joins TRBV5-1 to TRBJ2-2; D is uncertain. V shed 1 base and J shed 0 bases, with 10 bases lying between them. This CDR3 region has 16 residues. CDR1 SGHRS and CDR2 YFSETQ come from the germline V gene. The CDR3 DNA reads as TGCGCCAGCAGCTTGAATTCAGATACGAACACCGGGGAGCTGTTTTTT. Amino acids: CASSLNSDTNTGELFF.

The J gene is TRBJ2-7, the V gene TRBV20-1, with TRBD2 matching over 14 bases. CDR1 and CDR2 (germline): DFQATT, SNEGSKA (reference sequence). The CDR3 length is 17 residues. The ends lost 1 base at V and 5 bases at J; junction bases unmatched: 10. The CDR3 bases are TGCAGTGCTAGAGCGAGACTAGCGGGAGGGTACTGGAACGAGCAGTACTTC. This translates into CSARARLAGGYWNEQYF.

The chain uses TRBV6-1 and TRBJ2-2; 8 nucleotides agree with TRBD2. V lost 5 bases to trimming and J lost 6 bases; unmatched junction nucleotides: 5. The CDR3 spans 14 residues. Per germline, CDR1 MNHNS and CDR2 SASEGT. The CDR3 reads CASSRTSSSGELFF. The CDR3 DNA follows: TGTGCCAGCAGTCGGACTAGCTCGTCCGGGGAGCTGTTTTTT.

This clonotype has just a few counts. This chain connects TRBV15 to TRBJ2-1; the match to TRBD1 covers 10 bases. The trim removed 0 bases at V and 2 bases at J, leaving 7 bases unmatched. Germline CDR1 and CDR2: LNHNV and YYDKDF (reference sequence). CDR3 length equals 18 residues. Here the CDR3 DNA reads TGTGCCACCAGCAGAGATCCGGCGGGACAGGGGACCTACAATGAGCAGTTCTTC. The encoded protein is CATSRDPAGQGTYNEQFF. Full variable domain (remainder filled in from reference TRBV15 and TRBJ2-1): DAMVIQNPRYQVTQFGKPVTLSCSQTLNHNVMYWYQQKSSQAPKLLFHYYDKDFNNEADTPDNFQSRRPNTSFCFLDIRSPGLGDTAMYLCATSRDPAGQGTYNEQFFGPGTRLTVL.

This clonotype has a handful of counts. The chain links TRBV5-8 to TRBJ1-5; the D gene is possibly TRBD1 (5 bases). This CDR3 spans 15 amino acids. The germline V gene encodes CDR1 SGHTS and CDR2 YDEGEE. Trimming removed 4 bases at V and 5 bases at J, with 16 bases between. This CDR3 reads CASSLDTPLYQPQHF. The DNA of the CDR3 is TGTGCCAGCAGCCTGGACACGCCACTATATCAGCCCCAGCATTTT.

This clonotype was counted between two and nine times. The chain combines TRBV7-2 with TRBJ1-2; D may be TRBD1 (6 bases). The CDR3 has 14 residues. V lost 5 bases and J 7 bases, leaving 17 bases between the germline ends. Germline values: CDR1 SGHTA, CDR2 FQGNSA. CDR3 nucleotides: TGTGCCAGCAGCCTGACAGGACTCGCGTCTGGCTACACCTTC. Translation: CASSLTGLASGYTF.

There are a few counts of this clonotype. The V and J genes are TRBV29-1 and TRBJ2-1; D might be TRBD2 (6 bases). V lost 3 bases and J lost 0, with 9 bases in between. CDR1 is SQVTM and CDR2 is ANQGSEA in the germline V gene. This CDR3 comprises 14 residues. CDR3: CSVDVAVSYNEQFF. In nucleotides, the CDR3 is TGCAGCGTTGACGTAGCGGTCTCCTACAATGAGCAGTTCTTC.

The V gene is TRBV5-4, the J gene TRBJ2-7; a weak D match, TRBD1 (6 bases). The CDR3 extends over 15 amino acids. V was trimmed by 0 bases and J by 3 bases, leaving 13 bases between them. Germline V CDR1 and CDR2: SGHNT, YYREEE (reference sequence). This CDR3 is CASSLEQGEVYEQYF. CDR3 in DNA: TGTGCCAGCAGCTTGGAACAGGGCGAAGTCTACGAGCAGTACTTC.

In this sample, this clonotype turned up a few times. The chain joins TRBV20-1 to TRBJ2-2; TRBD2 might be the D (5 bases). Trimming took off 0 bases at V and 0 bases at J, with 14 bases between the two ends. CDR3 length: 17 amino acids. The germline gives CDR1 DFQATT, CDR2 SNEGSKA (reference sequence). The CDR3 DNA sequence: TGCAGTGCTAGAGATTTGAGGGAATGGCCGAACACCGGGGAGCTGTTTTTT. It yields the protein CSARDLREWPNTGELFF.

V gene TRBV20-1 combines with J gene TRBJ2-5; no firm D call. The CDR3 is made up of 12 amino acids. V was shortened by 3 bases and J by 2 bases, with 7 bases between the two germline ends. Germline CDR1 reads DFQATT; CDR2 reads SNEGSKA (reference sequence). CDR3 protein: CSARPVQETQYF. In DNA form, the CDR3 reads TGCAGTGCTAGGCCGGTACAAGAGACCCAGTACTTC.

This clonotype was found a few times. The chain links TRBV7-2 to TRBJ1-2; 7 bases are a match to TRBD1. The junction had 13 bases not matched to a gene; V was cut back by 5 bases and J by 4 bases. The CDR3 runs to 16 residues. Germline V gene data show CDR1 as SGHTA and CDR2 as FQGNSA. The CDR3 loop reads CASSRRNDRAIYGYTF. CDR3 in DNA: TGTGCCAGCAGCCGACGAAACGACAGGGCGATCTATGGCTACACCTTC.